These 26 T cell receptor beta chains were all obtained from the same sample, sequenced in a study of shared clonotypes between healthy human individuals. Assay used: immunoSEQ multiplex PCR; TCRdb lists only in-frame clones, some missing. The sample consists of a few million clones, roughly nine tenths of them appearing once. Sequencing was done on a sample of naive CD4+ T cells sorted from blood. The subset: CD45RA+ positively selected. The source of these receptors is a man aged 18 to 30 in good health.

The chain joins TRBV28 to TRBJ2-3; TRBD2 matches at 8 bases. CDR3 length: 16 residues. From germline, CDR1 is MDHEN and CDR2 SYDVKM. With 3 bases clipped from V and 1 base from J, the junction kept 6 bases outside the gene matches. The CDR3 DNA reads TGTGCCAGCAGTTTGGGACTGGGACTAGGCACAGATACGCAGTATTTT. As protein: CASSLGLGLGTDTQYF.

CDR3 sequence (DNA): TGCGCCAGCAGCTTGGGGACAGCCATGTACCAAGAGACCCAGTACTTC. Residues: CASSLGTAMYQETQYF. V gene TRBV5-1 combines with J gene TRBJ2-5, with D perhaps matching TRBD1 (6 bases). Trimming removed 0 bases at V and 0 bases at J, with 12 bases between. The CDR3 has 16 residues. In germline, CDR1 is SGHRS, CDR2 YFSETQ.

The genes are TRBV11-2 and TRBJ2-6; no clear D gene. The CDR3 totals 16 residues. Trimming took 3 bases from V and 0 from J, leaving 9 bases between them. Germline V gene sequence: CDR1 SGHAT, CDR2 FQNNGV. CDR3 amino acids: CASSFYYSSGANVLTF. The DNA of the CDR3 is TGTGCCAGCAGCTTCTACTACTCCTCTGGGGCCAACGTCCTGACTTTC.

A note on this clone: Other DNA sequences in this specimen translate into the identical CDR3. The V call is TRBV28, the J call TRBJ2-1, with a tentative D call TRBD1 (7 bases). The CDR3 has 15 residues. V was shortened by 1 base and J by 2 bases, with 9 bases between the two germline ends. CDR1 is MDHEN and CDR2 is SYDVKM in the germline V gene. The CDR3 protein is CASSLSGGPYNEQFF. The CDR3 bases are TGTGCCAGCAGTTTATCAGGGGGGCCCTACAATGAGCAGTTCTTC.

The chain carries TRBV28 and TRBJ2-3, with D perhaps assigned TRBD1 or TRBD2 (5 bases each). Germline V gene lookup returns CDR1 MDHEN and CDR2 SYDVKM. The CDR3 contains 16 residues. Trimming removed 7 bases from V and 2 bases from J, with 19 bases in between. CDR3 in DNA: TGTGCCAGCAACCTCTCTGGGGGTAGATACACAGATACGCAGTATTTT. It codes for CASNLSGGRYTDTQYF.

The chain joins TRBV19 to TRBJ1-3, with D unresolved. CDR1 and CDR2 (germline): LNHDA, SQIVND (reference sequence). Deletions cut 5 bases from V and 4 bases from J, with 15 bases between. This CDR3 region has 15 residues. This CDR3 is CASSHRLTEGNTIYF. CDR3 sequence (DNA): TGTGCCAGTAGTCACCGACTTACCGAAGGAAACACCATATATTTT.

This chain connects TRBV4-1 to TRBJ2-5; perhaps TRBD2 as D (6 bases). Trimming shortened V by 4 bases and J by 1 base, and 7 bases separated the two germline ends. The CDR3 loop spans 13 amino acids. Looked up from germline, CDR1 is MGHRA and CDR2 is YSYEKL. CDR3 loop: CASSRDFQETQYF. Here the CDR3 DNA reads TGCGCCAGCAGCCGGGACTTCCAAGAGACCCAGTACTTC.

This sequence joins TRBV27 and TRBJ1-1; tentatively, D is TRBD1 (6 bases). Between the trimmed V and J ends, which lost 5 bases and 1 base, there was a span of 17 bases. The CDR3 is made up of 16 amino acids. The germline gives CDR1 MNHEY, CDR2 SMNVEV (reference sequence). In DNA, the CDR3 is TGTGCCAGCAGTCCACTAAGTGGGGGCTGGAACACTGAAGCTTTCTTT. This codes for CASSPLSGGWNTEAFF.

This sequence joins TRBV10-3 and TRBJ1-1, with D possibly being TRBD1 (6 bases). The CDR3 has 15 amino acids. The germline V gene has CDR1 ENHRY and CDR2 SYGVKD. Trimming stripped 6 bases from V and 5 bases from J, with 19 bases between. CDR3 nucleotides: TGTGCCATCAGGGAACCGGGACACACATATACTGAAGCTTTCTTT. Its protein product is CAIREPGHTYTEAFF.

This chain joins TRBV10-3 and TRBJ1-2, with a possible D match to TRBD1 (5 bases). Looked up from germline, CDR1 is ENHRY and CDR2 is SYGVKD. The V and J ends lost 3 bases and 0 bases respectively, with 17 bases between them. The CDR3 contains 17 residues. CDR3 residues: CAISERDPGRSNYGYTF. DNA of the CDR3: TGTGCCATCAGTGAACGGGACCCCGGTAGGTCTAACTATGGCTACACCTTC.

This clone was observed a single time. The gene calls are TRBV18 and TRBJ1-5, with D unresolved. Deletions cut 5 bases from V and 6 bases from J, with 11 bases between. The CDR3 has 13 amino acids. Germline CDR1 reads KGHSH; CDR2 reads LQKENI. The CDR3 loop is CASSYDEVQPQHF. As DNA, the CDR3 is TGTGCCAGCTCATATGATGAGGTTCAGCCCCAGCATTTT.

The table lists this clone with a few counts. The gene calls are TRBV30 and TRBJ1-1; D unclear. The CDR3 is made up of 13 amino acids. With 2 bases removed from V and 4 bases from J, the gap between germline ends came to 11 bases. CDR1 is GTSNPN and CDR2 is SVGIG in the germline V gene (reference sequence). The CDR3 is CAWSPGMGTEAFF. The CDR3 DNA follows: TGTGCCTGGAGTCCGGGTATGGGCACTGAAGCTTTCTTT.

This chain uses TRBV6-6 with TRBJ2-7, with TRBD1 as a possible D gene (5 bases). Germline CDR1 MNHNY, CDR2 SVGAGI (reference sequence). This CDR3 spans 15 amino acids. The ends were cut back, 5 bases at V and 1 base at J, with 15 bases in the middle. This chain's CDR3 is CASSPDRGRSYEQYF. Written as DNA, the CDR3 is TGTGCCAGCAGTCCCGACAGAGGCCGTTCCTACGAGCAGTACTTC.

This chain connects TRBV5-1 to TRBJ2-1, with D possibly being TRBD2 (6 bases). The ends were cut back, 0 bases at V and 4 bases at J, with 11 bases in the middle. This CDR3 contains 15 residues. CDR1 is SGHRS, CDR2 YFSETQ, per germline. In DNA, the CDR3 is TGCGCCAGCAGCTTGGAGGGCGGGGATTACAATGAGCAGTTCTTC. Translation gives CASSLEGGDYNEQFF.

The CDR3 region has the DNA TGTGCCAGCAGCTTAATTCTATGGGGCAGTACCTACGAGCAGTACTTC. Its translation is CASSLILWGSTYEQYF. This chain links TRBV7-9 with TRBJ2-7, with D possibly matching TRBD1 (5 bases). The ends were cut back, 2 bases at V and 2 bases at J, with 16 bases in the middle. Germline V CDR1 and CDR2: SEHNR, FQNEAQ (reference sequence). The CDR3 is 16 amino acids.

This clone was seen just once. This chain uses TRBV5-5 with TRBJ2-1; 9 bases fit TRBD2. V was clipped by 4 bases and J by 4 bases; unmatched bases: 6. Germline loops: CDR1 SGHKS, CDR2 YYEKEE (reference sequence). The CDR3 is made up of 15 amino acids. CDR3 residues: CASSRDGLAYNEQFF. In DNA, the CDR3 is TGTGCCAGCAGCCGGGACGGACTAGCGTACAATGAGCAGTTCTTC.

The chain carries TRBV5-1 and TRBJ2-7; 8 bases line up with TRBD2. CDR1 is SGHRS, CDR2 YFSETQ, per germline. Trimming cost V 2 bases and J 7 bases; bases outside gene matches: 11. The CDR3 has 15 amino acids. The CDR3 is CASSLTSGGLWEQYF. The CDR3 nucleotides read TGCGCCAGCAGCTTAACGAGCGGGGGCCTTTGGGAGCAGTACTTC.

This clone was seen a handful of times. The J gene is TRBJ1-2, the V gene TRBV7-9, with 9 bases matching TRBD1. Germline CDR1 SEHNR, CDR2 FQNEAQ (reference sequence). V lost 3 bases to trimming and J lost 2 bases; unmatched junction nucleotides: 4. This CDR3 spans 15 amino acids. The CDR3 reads CASSFTGTGNYGYTF. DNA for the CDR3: TGTGCCAGCAGCTTTACCGGGACAGGGAACTATGGCTACACCTTC.

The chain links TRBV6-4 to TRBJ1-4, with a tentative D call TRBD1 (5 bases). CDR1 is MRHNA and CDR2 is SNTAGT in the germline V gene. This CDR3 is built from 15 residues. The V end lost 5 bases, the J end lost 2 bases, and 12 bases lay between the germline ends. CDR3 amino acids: CASSPGGGTNEKLFF. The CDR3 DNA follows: TGTGCCAGCAGTCCAGGTGGGGGGACTAATGAAAAACTGTTTTTT.

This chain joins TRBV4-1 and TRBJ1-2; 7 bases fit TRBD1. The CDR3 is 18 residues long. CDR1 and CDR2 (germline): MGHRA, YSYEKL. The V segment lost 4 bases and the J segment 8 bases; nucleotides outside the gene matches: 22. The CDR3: CASSPGVVSGQVVAGYTF. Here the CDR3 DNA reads TGCGCCAGCAGCCCCGGGGTTGTTAGCGGACAGGTAGTAGCAGGCTACACCTTC.

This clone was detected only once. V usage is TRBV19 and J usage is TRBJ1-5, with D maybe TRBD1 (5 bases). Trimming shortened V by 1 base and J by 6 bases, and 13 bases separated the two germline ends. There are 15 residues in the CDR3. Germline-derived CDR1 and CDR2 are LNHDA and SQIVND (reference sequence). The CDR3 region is CASSIGQGKGQPQHF. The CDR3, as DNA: TGTGCCAGTAGTATAGGTCAGGGAAAAGGTCAGCCCCAGCATTTT.

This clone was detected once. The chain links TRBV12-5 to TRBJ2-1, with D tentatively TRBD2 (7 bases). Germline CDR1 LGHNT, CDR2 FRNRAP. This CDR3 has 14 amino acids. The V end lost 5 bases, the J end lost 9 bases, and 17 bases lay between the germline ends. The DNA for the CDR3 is TGTGCTAGTGGTAAGAGCGGGACAACGGGTGAGCAGTTCTTC. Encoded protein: CASGKSGTTGEQFF.

CDR3 sequence: CASSYSWGLYNEQFF. Here the CDR3 DNA reads TGTGCCAGCAGTTACTCCTGGGGACTCTACAATGAGCAGTTCTTC. V and J are TRBV6-6 and TRBJ2-1; D is possibly TRBD2 (6 bases). V was cut by 0 bases and J by 3 bases, with 9 bases left in between. The CDR3 has 15 residues. CDR1 and CDR2 from the germline V gene are MNHNY and SVGAGI (reference sequence).

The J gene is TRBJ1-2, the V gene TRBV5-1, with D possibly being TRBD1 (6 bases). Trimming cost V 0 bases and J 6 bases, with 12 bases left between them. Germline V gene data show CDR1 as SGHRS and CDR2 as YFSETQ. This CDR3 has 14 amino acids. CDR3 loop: CASSLGGQLNGYTF. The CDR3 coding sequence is TGCGCCAGCAGCTTGGGAGGACAGTTGAATGGCTACACCTTC.

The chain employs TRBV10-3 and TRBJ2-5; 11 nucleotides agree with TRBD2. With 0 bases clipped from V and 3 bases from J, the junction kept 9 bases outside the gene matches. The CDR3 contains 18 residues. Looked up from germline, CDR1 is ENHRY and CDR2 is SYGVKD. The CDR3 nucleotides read TGTGCCATCAGTGAGTCTCTAGCGGGGGGCCTCTCAGAAGAGACCCAGTACTTC. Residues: CAISESLAGGLSEETQYF.

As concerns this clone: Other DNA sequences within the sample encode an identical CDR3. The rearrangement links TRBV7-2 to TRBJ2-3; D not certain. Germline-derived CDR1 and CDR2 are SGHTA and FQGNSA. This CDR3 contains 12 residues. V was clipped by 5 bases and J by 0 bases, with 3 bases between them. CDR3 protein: CASSPSTDTQYF. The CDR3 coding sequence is TGTGCCAGCAGCCCTAGCACAGATACGCAGTATTTT.